These 5 T cell receptor beta chains originate from one sample sequenced in a study of T-cell memory formation after mild COVID-19. In TCRdb, the 5' RACE reads were re-called with MiXCR into one record per CDR3 protein. The table has fewer than 250,000 distinct CDR3 sequences, around 18% seen once; the top ten hold roughly 2.3%. Sequencing was performed on PBMCs or a T cell subset sorted from them (not recorded which). These receptors all stem from an adult woman who had mild COVID-19 (a few samples of this study predate the infection). Cell type and time point are not known.

This clonotype was detected only a few times. One end of the junction fails to match germline, which may point to a read error. The chain employs TRBV30 and TRBJ2-5; a possible D gene is TRBD1 (6 bases). Germline V gives CDR1 GTSNPN, CDR2 SVGIG (reference sequence). The CDR3 runs to 15 residues. CDR3 residues: CAWSTGQRDHETQYF. The CDR3 DNA is TGTGCCTGGAGCACCGGACAGAGGGACCACGAGACCCAGTACTTC.

The chain combines TRBV5-1 with TRBJ2-1; TRBD2 matches 11 bases. Germline lookup yields CDR1 SGHRS and CDR2 YFSETQ. The V and J ends lost 4 bases and 6 bases, in that order; junction bases with no gene match: 9. The CDR3 loop spans 16 amino acids. Written as DNA, the CDR3 is TGCGCCAGCAGCGAAGGTAGCGGGAGGGCGGGCAATGAGCAGTTCTTC. Its protein product is CASSEGSGRAGNEQFF. Complete variable domain (other parts from reference TRBV5-1 and TRBJ2-1): KAGVTQTPRYLIKTRGQQVTLSCSPISGHRSVSWYQQTPGQGLQFLFEYFSETQRNKGNFPGRFSGRQFSNSRSEMNVSTLELGDSALYLCASSEGSGRAGNEQFFGPGTRLTVL.

The chain combines TRBV2 with TRBJ2-6, with 8 bases identical to TRBD1. The CDR3 spans 17 residues. The trim removed 4 bases at V and 2 bases at J, leaving 7 bases unmatched. Germline-derived CDR1 and CDR2 are SNHLY and FYNNEI. The CDR3 protein is CASSAQGASTGANVLTF. The DNA for the CDR3 is TGTGCCAGCAGTGCCCAGGGGGCGTCGACTGGGGCCAACGTCCTGACTTTC.

This clonotype has just a few counts. V and J are TRBV12-3 or TRBV12-4 and TRBJ2-7; D possibly matches TRBD1 or TRBD2 (5 bases each). The CDR3 is made up of 14 amino acids. V was cut by 6 bases and J by 0 bases, with 12 bases left in between. This CDR3 is CASRRDGSSYEQYF. The CDR3 DNA is TGTGCCAGCAGACGGGACGGAAGCTCCTACGAGCAGTACTTC.

This clonotype has only a few counts. The rearrangement uses TRBV12-3 or TRBV12-4 and TRBJ1-1, with D possibly TRBD1 on 5 matching bases. The CDR3 contains 14 residues. V lost 6 bases to trimming and J lost 3 bases, with 14 bases between them. CDR3 region: CASRVVREDTEAFF. CDR3 DNA: TGTGCCAGCAGGGTAGTCAGGGAGGACACTGAAGCTTTCTTT.